Each of the 21 T cell receptor beta chains below was sequenced from the same sample in a study of radiotherapy plus CTLA-4 blockade in lung cancer. Using immunoSEQ multiplex PCR, the repertoire was profiled, and TCRdb retains in-frame clones only, with some absent. The table records tens of thousands of clones, more than 75% of them present only once. Sequencing was performed on peripheral blood, taken from a patient treated with radiotherapy plus ipilimumab. The receptors derive from a human donor with non-small cell lung cancer who had a partial response to radiotherapy plus ipilimumab.

The chain links TRBV5-5 to TRBJ1-3; 7 nucleotides match TRBD1. CDR1 SGHKS and CDR2 YYEKEE come from the germline V gene (reference sequence). The V and J ends lost 4 bases and 0 bases, in that order; junction bases with no gene match: 7. The CDR3 totals 16 residues. CDR3 amino acids: CASSVDRAFSGNTIYF. CDR3 in DNA: TGTGCCAGCAGCGTAGACAGGGCGTTCTCTGGAAACACCATATATTTT.

The chain carries TRBV28 and TRBJ2-5; D gene uncertain. Germline V gene lookup returns CDR1 MDHEN and CDR2 SYDVKM. This CDR3 region has 14 residues. V gave up 7 bases and J gave up 1 base, with 13 bases separating them. Here the CDR3 reads CASTPPQAQETQYF. Here the CDR3 DNA reads TGTGCCAGCACCCCACCTCAAGCCCAAGAGACCCAGTACTTC.

This clone has a handful of counts. The genes are TRBV6-6 and TRBJ1-4; TRBD1 matches at 7 bases. The CDR3 spans 15 residues. V shed 0 bases and J 7 bases; nucleotides not matched to a gene: 5. CDR1 and CDR2 from the germline V gene are MNHNY and SVGAGI (reference sequence). The CDR3 DNA is TGTGCCAGCAGTTACTCGAACAGGGGTTTTGAAAAACTGTTTTTT. Its translation is CASSYSNRGFEKLFF.

This chain links TRBV2 with TRBJ1-1; 9 bases are shared with TRBD1. With V trimmed by 6 bases and J by 5 bases, 4 bases remained unmatched. The CDR3 runs 13 residues. Germline loops: CDR1 SNHLY, CDR2 FYNNEI. DNA of the CDR3: TGTGCCAGCAGACAGGGGGCGCGGACTGAAGCTTTCTTT. This sequence encodes CASRQGARTEAFF.

The chain is built from TRBV6-5 and TRBJ2-7; D possibly corresponds to TRBD2 (6 bases). CDR3 length: 15 amino acids. Germline CDR1 and CDR2: MNHEY and SVGAGI. The V gene lost 2 bases and the J gene lost 0 bases, with 11 bases spanning the gap. The CDR3 region is CASSYERVHSYEQYV. The CDR3 bases are TGTGCCAGCAGTTACGAGCGGGTCCACTCCTACGAGCAGTACGTC.

With respect to this clone: Within the sample, other DNA sequences also encode this same CDR3. The rearrangement joins TRBV9 to TRBJ1-4; tentative D call: TRBD1 (5 bases). Germline CDR1 and CDR2: SGDLS and YYNGEE. The CDR3 spans 15 residues. Trimming left V 0 bases short and J 7 bases short, with 13 bases between. The CDR3 loop reads CASSVGGGRGEKLFF. DNA for the CDR3: TGTGCCAGCAGCGTAGGAGGAGGGAGGGGTGAAAAACTGTTTTTT.

CDR3 loop: CASSTGQGTTNEKLFF. The CDR3 DNA reads TGCGCCAGCAGCACAGGACAGGGGACTACTAATGAAAAACTGTTTTTT. This sequence joins TRBV5-1 and TRBJ1-4, with 9 bases that match TRBD1. CDR1 and CDR2 (germline): SGHRS, YFSETQ. The CDR3 is 16 residues long. V was pared by 4 bases and J by 2 bases, with 6 bases of the junction left unmatched. The whole variable domain, filled in from reference TRBV5-1 and TRBJ1-4, reads KAGVTQTPRYLIKTRGQQVTLSCSPISGHRSVSWYQQTPGQGLQFLFEYFSETQRNKGNFPGRFSGRQFSNSRSEMNVSTLELGDSALYLCASSTGQGTTNEKLFFGSGTQLSVL.

V and J are TRBV18 and TRBJ2-5; TRBD2 might be the D (6 bases). There are 14 residues in the CDR3. Trimming removed 3 bases at V and 1 base at J, with 9 bases between. CDR1 KGHSH and CDR2 LQKENI come from the germline V gene. CDR3 nucleotide sequence: TGTGCCAGCTCACCCGGCGGGGCCCAAGAGACCCAGTACTTC. Translated, it gives CASSPGGAQETQYF.

This sequence joins TRBV28 and TRBJ2-1, with D perhaps matching TRBD2 (6 bases). The CDR3 runs 16 residues. V gave up 2 bases and J gave up 0 bases, with 11 bases separating them. Germline V lookup: CDR1 MDHEN, CDR2 SYDVKM. The CDR3 here is CASSLRGGNSYNEQFF. The CDR3, as DNA: TGTGCCAGCAGTTTACGTGGGGGGAACTCCTACAATGAGCAGTTCTTC. The entire variable domain, with the rest obtained from reference TRBV28 and TRBJ2-1, is as follows: DVKVTQSSRYLVKRTGEKVFLECVQDMDHENMFWYRQDPGLGLRLIYFSYDVKMKEKGDIPEGYSVSREKKERFSLILESASTNQTSMYLCASSLRGGNSYNEQFFGPGTRLTVL.

The rearrangement links TRBV7-9 to TRBJ2-5; unclear D gene. V lost 0 bases and J 5 bases, leaving 10 bases between the germline ends. CDR1 SEHNR and CDR2 FQNEAQ come from the germline V gene (reference sequence). This CDR3 is built from 14 residues. The CDR3 bases are TGTGCCAGCAGCTTAGCGACACTCTGGGAGACCCAGTACTTC. Amino acids: CASSLATLWETQYF.

In this sample, this clone turned up once. This chain links TRBV4-3 with TRBJ2-1; D possibly corresponds to TRBD2 (5 bases). There are 18 residues in the CDR3. Trimming stripped 4 bases from V and 2 bases from J, with 21 bases between. Per germline, CDR1 LGHNA and CDR2 YSLEER. In DNA form, the CDR3 reads TGCGCCAGCAGCCCCTCAAACCGGGAAAGAGAACCCTACAATGAGCAGTTCTTC. As protein: CASSPSNREREPYNEQFF.

This chain links TRBV29-1 with TRBJ1-1; D is ambiguous. CDR1 is SQVTM, CDR2 ANQGSEA, per germline. V was clipped by 0 bases and J by 6 bases, with 8 bases between them. The CDR3 covers 12 residues. The DNA of the CDR3 is TGCAGCGTTGAAGACCTCCGCGCTGAAGCTTTCTTT. The encoded protein is CSVEDLRAEAFF.

The chain employs TRBV19 and TRBJ1-2; 9 positions match TRBD1. V gave up 3 bases and J gave up 7 bases; unmatched junction bases: 3. This CDR3 comprises 13 residues. Germline V gene lookup returns CDR1 LNHDA and CDR2 SQIVND (reference sequence). The CDR3 DNA reads TGTGCCAGTAGTATGGACAGGGGATCTGGCTACACCTTC. Translated, it gives CASSMDRGSGYTF.

J is TRBJ2-3 and V is TRBV5-1; 9 bases are a match to TRBD2. CDR1 and CDR2 (germline): SGHRS, YFSETQ. Germline trimming cut 4 bases from V and 3 bases from J; bases unmatched to any gene: 15. This CDR3 is 18 amino acids long. The CDR3 spells CASSLTPESGRRTDTQYF. The DNA of the CDR3 is TGCGCCAGCAGCCTGACCCCCGAAAGCGGGAGGAGAACAGATACGCAGTATTTT.

The rearrangement links TRBV7-2 to TRBJ2-3, with 7 bases lining up with TRBD1. Germline CDR1 is SGHTA and CDR2 is FQGNSA. The CDR3 is made up of 15 amino acids. Trimming removed 4 bases from V and 0 bases from J; junction bases left unmatched: 4. The CDR3 DNA reads TGTGCCAGCAGCTCCGGGGACAGCAGCACAGATACGCAGTATTTT. Translated, it gives CASSSGDSSTDTQYF.

The chain joins TRBV19 to TRBJ1-2; tentative D call: TRBD1 (6 bases). CDR3 length: 13 amino acids. The V gene's germline CDR1 is LNHDA and CDR2 SQIVND (reference sequence). Trimming shortened V by 6 bases and J by 4 bases, and 12 bases separated the two germline ends. The CDR3 protein is CASRMAGAYGYTF. DNA for the CDR3: TGTGCCAGTAGGATGGCAGGGGCCTATGGCTACACCTTC.

CDR3 protein: CASSLAGTGGEYRFF. The CDR3 region has the DNA TGCGCCAGCAGCTTGGCCGGGACAGGGGGCGAGTATCGGTTCTTC. The rearrangement uses TRBV5-1 and TRBJ2-1, with 12 bases lining up with TRBD1. The V gene end was trimmed by 0 bases and the J gene end by 15 bases; junction bases not matched to a gene: 10. There are 15 residues in the CDR3. Germline CDR1 SGHRS, CDR2 YFSETQ. Full variable domain (remainder filled in from reference TRBV5-1 and TRBJ2-1): KAGVTQTPRYLIKTRGQQVTLSCSPISGHRSVSWYQQTPGQGLQFLFEYFSETQRNKGNFPGRFSGRQFSNSRSEMNVSTLELGDSALYLCASSLAGTGGEYRFFGPGTRLTVL.

The chain combines TRBV6-5 with TRBJ1-4; TRBD1 aligns across 11 bases. CDR3 length: 15 residues. Germline assignment: CDR1 MNHEY and CDR2 SVGAGI. The V gene end was trimmed by 4 bases and the J gene end by 3 bases; junction bases not matched to a gene: 1. The CDR3 nucleotides read TGTGCCAGCAGTTGGACAGGGGGCTCTAATGAAAAACTGTTTTTT. Translation gives CASSWTGGSNEKLFF.

The chain employs TRBV5-4 and TRBJ1-2; D perhaps matches TRBD1 (6 bases). The CDR3 totals 15 residues. V lost 3 bases and J lost 4, with 16 bases in between. The germline CDR1 and CDR2 sequences are SGHNT and YYREEE (reference sequence). The CDR3 region has the DNA TGTGCCAGCAGCTCCCCTACTGAACAGGGCTATGGCTACACCTTC. It is translated as CASSSPTEQGYGYTF.

The V call is TRBV6-1, the J call TRBJ2-7; 12 bases fit TRBD2. V dropped 7 bases and J dropped 7; count of bases not matched to a gene: 5. Germline V gene data show CDR1 as MNHNS and CDR2 as SASEGT. The CDR3 runs 13 residues. This CDR3 reads CASIGLAGSEQYF. In DNA form, the CDR3 reads TGTGCCAGCATTGGACTAGCGGGAAGTGAGCAGTACTTC.

The chain links TRBV19 to TRBJ2-3, with D possibly being TRBD1 (5 bases). Trimming took off 3 bases at V and 5 bases at J, with 12 bases between the two ends. The CDR3 is 14 residues long. Per the germline V gene, CDR1 is LNHDA and CDR2 is SQIVND (reference sequence). DNA for the CDR3: TGTGCCAGTAGTATTCCGGTGCAGGGAGATACGCAGTATTTT. Its protein product is CASSIPVQGDTQYF.